The rows below give T cell receptor beta chains drawn from one sample of a study of OX40 agonist ivuxolimab in advanced cancers. TCRdb keeps only in-frame clones here, not all; method: immunoSEQ multiplex PCR. The data contain some 77,000 clones, more than 70% of them singletons. The source material was CD4+ or CD8+ T cells sorted from blood, sampled in a trial of the OX40 agonist ivuxolimab. The source is an adult with an advanced solid tumor such as melanoma, head and neck, liver or kidney cancer. The CDR3 runs from the conserved cysteine through the conserved F or W. A D gene is named only where the DNA matches it firmly. Size is omitted from some rows. Given values are once, few, many or a class for expanded clones.

d_call	cdr3_length	clone_size	v_call	j_call	cdr3_aa	cdr3_nt
TRBD1	13	-	TRBV19	TRBJ1-2	CATSAGGTYGYTF	TGTGCCACCTCGGCAGGGGGCACCTATGGCTACACCTTC
-	13	-	TRBV6-5	TRBJ1-2	CASTKTALYGYTF	TGTGCCAGCACCAAGACAGCCCTCTATGGCTACACCTTC
TRBD1	15	few	TRBV10-1	TRBJ2-7	CASSSRGTGTYEQYF	TGCGCCAGCAGTTCGCGAGGGACAGGGACTTACGAGCAGTACTTC
TRBD1	15	-	TRBV5-1	TRBJ1-5	CASSPTGGENQPQHF	TGCGCCAGCAGCCCGACAGGGGGGGAAAATCAGCCCCAGCATTTT
TRBD1	15	-	TRBV5-1	TRBJ2-3	CASSLVGQGVDTQYF	TGCGCCAGCAGCTTGGTGGGACAGGGTGTAGATACGCAGTATTTT
-	12	once	TRBV7-2	TRBJ2-1	CASSLANREQFF	TGTGCCAGCAGCTTAGCGAACCGGGAGCAGTTCTTC
TRBD2	17	-	TRBV7-2	TRBJ2-4	CASSLRTSGRARDIQYF	TGTGCCAGCAGCTTAAGGACTAGCGGGAGGGCCAGAGACATTCAGTACTTC
-	15	-	TRBV5-4	TRBJ2-5	CASSLEGQAQETQYF	TGTGCCAGCAGCTTGGAAGGACAAGCCCAAGAGACCCAGTACTTC
TRBD1	16	-	TRBV7-3	TRBJ2-4	CASSLVGTGPENIQYF	TGTGCCAGCAGCTTAGTTGGGACAGGGCCAGAAAACATTCAGTACTTC
-	15	-	TRBV2	TRBJ2-2	CASRATVGGTGELFF	TGTGCCAGCAGAGCGACAGTTGGTGGCACCGGGGAGCTGTTTTTT
-	16	-	TRBV5-1	TRBJ2-3	CASSTSPGLSTDTQYF	TGCGCCAGCAGCACCTCCCCGGGACTGAGCACAGATACGCAGTATTTT
-	12	few	TRBV28	TRBJ1-1	CATTVGNTEAFF	TGTGCCACCACCGTGGGGAACACTGAAGCTTTCTTT
-	15	-	TRBV5-1	TRBJ2-1	CASSRDPSSYNEQFF	TGCGCCAGCAGCCGAGATCCGTCGTCCTACAATGAGCAGTTCTTC
-	15	-	TRBV7-9	TRBJ2-3	CASSLNAEPTDTQYF	TGTGCCAGCAGCTTAAACGCGGAGCCCACAGATACGCAGTATTTT
-	16	-	TRBV2	TRBJ1-3	CASSEGGFRSGNTIYF	TGTGCCAGCAGTGAAGGGGGATTCAGGAGTGGAAACACCATATATTTT
-	13	-	TRBV18	TRBJ2-7	CASSPLEIYEQYF	TGTGCCAGCTCACCACTCGAGATTTACGAGCAGTACTTC